The entry below gives a single TCR beta chain sequence along with its context. These data come from a study of immune evolution from preneoplasia to lung adenocarcinoma. The CDR3 loop spans 13 amino acids. The V and J ends lost 5 bases and 4 bases, in that order; junction bases with no gene match: 5. The germline CDR1 and CDR2 sequences are GTSNPN and SVGIG (reference sequence). Generated by immunoSEQ multiplex PCR, the TCRdb table keeps only in-frame clones and is missing some. The table records about 10,000 clones, around 78% of them present only once. The specimen sequenced was FFPE minimally invasive lung adenocarcinoma tissue. The source of this sequence is a person aged 65-85 years with lung adenocarcinoma. The rearrangement links TRBV30 to TRBJ1-5; 7 bases agree with TRBD1. The CDR3 bases are TGTGCCTGGGGGGACAGACCTAATCAGCCCCAGCATTTT. Protein sequence: CAWGDRPNQPQHF.